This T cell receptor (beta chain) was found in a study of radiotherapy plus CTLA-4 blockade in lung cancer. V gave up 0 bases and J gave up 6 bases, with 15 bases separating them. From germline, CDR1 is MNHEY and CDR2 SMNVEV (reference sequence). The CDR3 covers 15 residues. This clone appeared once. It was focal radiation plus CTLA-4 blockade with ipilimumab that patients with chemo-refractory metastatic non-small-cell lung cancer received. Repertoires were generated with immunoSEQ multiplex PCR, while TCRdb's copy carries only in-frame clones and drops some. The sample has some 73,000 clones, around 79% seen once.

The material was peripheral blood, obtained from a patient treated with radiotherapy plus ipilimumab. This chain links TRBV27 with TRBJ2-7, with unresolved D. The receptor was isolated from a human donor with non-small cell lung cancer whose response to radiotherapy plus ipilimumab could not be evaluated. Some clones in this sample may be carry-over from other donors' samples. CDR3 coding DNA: TGTGCCAGCAGTTTATCTAGAGGCACACTTGCCGAGCAGTACTTC. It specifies CASSLSRGTLAEQYF.